These 29 T cell receptor beta chains were all obtained from the same sample, sequenced in a study of CD8+CD57+ T cells in acquired aplastic anemia. Genomic DNA acted as the template from which TCR beta VDJ combination and CDR3 sequence profiling were carried out. TCRdb ran MiXCR on the reads and lists one entry per CDR3 protein. The sample lists some 410,000 distinct CDR3 sequences, about two thirds occurring once. The sequencing sample was made of sorted CD4+, CD8+, or CD8+CD57+ T cells (not recorded which) from PBMCs. These receptors were taken from a human donor in good health, serving as a control.

V is TRBV20-1 and J is TRBJ2-1, with D unclear. This CDR3 is built from 14 residues. Germline assignment: CDR1 DFQATT and CDR2 SNEGSKA (reference sequence). The V gene lost 1 base and the J gene lost 5 bases, with 12 bases spanning the gap. The CDR3 nucleotides read TGCAGTGCTAGAGGGCTCGCGGCTGACAATGAGCAGTTCTTC. Protein product: CSARGLAADNEQFF.

V and J are TRBV10-1 and TRBJ1-3; D call uncertain. Trimming removed 11 bases at V and 0 bases at J, with 17 bases between. The germline V gene encodes CDR1 WNHNN and CDR2 SYGVQD (reference sequence). The CDR3 loop spans 15 amino acids. The CDR3 is CAGNNIGRSGNTIYF. The CDR3 nucleotides read TGCGCCGGCAACAACATAGGCCGCTCTGGAAACACCATATATTTT.

This clonotype has more than one count but fewer than ten. The rearrangement joins TRBV6-1 to TRBJ2-3; 11 bases line up with TRBD2. Unmatched junction bases numbered 10, after V lost 5 bases and J lost 3 bases. This CDR3 comprises 17 residues. Germline values: CDR1 MNHNS, CDR2 SASEGT. The CDR3 region is CASSLELAGGYTDTQYF. CDR3 nucleotides: TGTGCCAGCAGTCTAGAGCTAGCGGGGGGTTATACAGATACGCAGTATTTT.

In its sample, this clonotype was seen many times. This chain links TRBV6-5 with TRBJ2-3; D is perhaps TRBD2 (6 bases). In germline, CDR1 is MNHEY, CDR2 SVGAGI. This CDR3 spans 16 amino acids. V was cut by 6 bases and J by 0 bases, with 16 bases left in between. The CDR3 loop reads CASRPSLAPSTDTQYF. CDR3 nucleotide sequence: TGTGCCAGCAGGCCTTCACTAGCCCCTAGCACAGATACGCAGTATTTT.

This clonotype was counted between two and nine times. The V call is TRBV24-1, the J call TRBJ1-2; 7 bases are shared with TRBD1. Germline V gene data show CDR1 as KGHDR and CDR2 as SFDVKD. With 4 bases clipped from V and 0 bases from J, the junction kept 10 bases outside the gene matches. The CDR3 consists of 17 residues. The CDR3: CATSEVGRDSTNYGYTF. DNA for the CDR3: TGTGCCACCAGTGAAGTTGGCCGGGACAGCACTAACTATGGCTACACCTTC.

The J gene is TRBJ1-2, the V gene TRBV2; no clear D. The germline V gene has CDR1 SNHLY and CDR2 FYNNEI. Trimming stripped 7 bases from V and 4 bases from J, with 19 bases between. The CDR3 length is 15 residues. CDR3 sequence reads: CASNSEAQTSYGYTF. CDR3 nucleotides: TGTGCCAGCAATTCAGAGGCCCAGACGAGCTATGGCTACACCTTC.

Ten or more counts support this clonotype. V is TRBV19 and J is TRBJ2-7; no clear D gene. The germline V and J ends were trimmed by 4 bases and 5 bases, with 21 bases remaining between them. The CDR3 extends over 16 amino acids. The V gene's germline CDR1 is LNHDA and CDR2 SQIVND (reference sequence). CDR3 residues: CASSKAFGDLKNEQYF. CDR3 DNA: TGTGCCAGTAGTAAGGCCTTTGGAGACCTCAAAAACGAGCAGTACTTC.

The rearrangement uses TRBV7-9 and TRBJ1-2; maybe TRBD1 (5 bases). Between the trimmed V and J ends, which lost 1 base and 4 bases, there was a span of 10 bases. CDR1 and CDR2 from the germline V gene are SEHNR and FQNEAQ (reference sequence). The CDR3 has 14 residues. In DNA form, the CDR3 reads TGTGCCAGCAGCTTAGACGGGGGTAGCTATGGCTACACCTTC. Protein: CASSLDGGSYGYTF.

This clonotype was counted many times. The genes are TRBV7-2 and TRBJ1-5; D is undetermined. The V end was cut by 2 bases, the J end by 4 bases, with 18 bases between. Germline assignment: CDR1 SGHTA and CDR2 FQGNSA. The CDR3 spans 17 residues. The CDR3 is CASSLFLSGGLNQPQHF. The CDR3, as DNA: TGTGCCAGCAGCTTATTCCTTTCCGGAGGCCTTAATCAGCCCCAGCATTTT.

As for this clonotype: A read error is likely, as this CDR3 ends without the conserved phenylalanine or tryptophan. The rearrangement uses TRBV2 and TRBJ2-3; TRBD1 is a possible D gene (5 bases). CDR3 size: 13 residues. V dropped 10 bases and J dropped 4 bases, with 15 bases sitting between them. Germline-derived CDR1 and CDR2 are SNHLY and FYNNEI. The chain's CDR3 is CATSRDRADTQYL. The CDR3 DNA follows: TGTGCCACCAGCAGGGATAGGGCAGATACGCAGTATTTA.

This clonotype was seen more than once but under ten times. The rearrangement joins TRBV7-9 to TRBJ2-7, with D hard to call. The germline V gene encodes CDR1 SEHNR and CDR2 FQNEAQ (reference sequence). CDR3 size: 16 residues. Trimming took off 6 bases at V and 2 bases at J, with 20 bases between the two ends. The CDR3, as DNA: TGTGCCAGCAGTCGTCTTAATGGGCCGTCCCCCTACGAGCAGTACTTC. It specifies CASSRLNGPSPYEQYF.

This clonotype was detected many times. This chain joins TRBV3-1 and TRBJ1-2; D remains unclear. CDR3 length equals 12 residues. CDR1 and CDR2 (germline): LGHDT, YNNKEL (reference sequence). V dropped 2 bases and J dropped 6 bases, with 7 bases sitting between them. The CDR3 loop is CASSQYPNGYTF. CDR3 DNA: TGTGCCAGCAGCCAATATCCCAATGGCTACACCTTC.

About this clonotype: The junction departs from germline at one end; a sequencing error may be responsible. CDR3 region: CATSDLAGDQAFF. As DNA, the CDR3 is TGTGCCACCAGTGACCTGGCAGGTGATCAAGCTTTCTTT. The chain is built from TRBV2 and TRBJ1-1, with D unresolved. This CDR3 has 13 amino acids. The germline gives CDR1 SNHLY, CDR2 FYNNEI.

A note on this clonotype: Here the CDR3 omits its conserved ending phenylalanine or tryptophan, so a read error is the likely source. No DNA is shown, since the ends of the CDR3 on it are uncertain; the CDR3 is the one TCRdb lists. This rearrangement joins TRBV15 to TRBJ2-5; the D segment call TRBD1 is taken from the table without a DNA check. 14 amino acids form the CDR3, both terminal residues included. Germline V lookup: CDR1 LNHNV, CDR2 YYDKDF (reference sequence). CDR3 loop: CATSRGLSGANEFS.

This clonotype has just one count. The V call is TRBV10-3, the J call TRBJ1-5; 7 bases map to TRBD1. The end of the DNA aligns better with TRBJ2-2, so the J call may be wrong. The V gene's germline CDR1 is ENHRY and CDR2 SYGVKD. The CDR3 sequence is 14 residues long. CDR3 in DNA: TGTGCCATCAGTGAAAGACAGGGTATGAAGGAGCTGTTTTTT. Amino acids: CAISERQGMKELFF.

This clonotype was picked up a small number of times. The chain combines TRBV15 with TRBJ1-1, with 8 bases that match TRBD1. Germline values: CDR1 LNHNV, CDR2 YYDKDF (reference sequence). The CDR3 loop spans 14 amino acids. With V trimmed by 3 bases and J by 6 bases, 6 bases remained unmatched. CDR3 sequence reads: CATSSVKQGAEAFF. The CDR3 nucleotides are TGTGCCACCAGCAGTGTTAAACAGGGGGCTGAAGCTTTCTTT.

The rearrangement joins TRBV7-6 to TRBJ2-3; D may be TRBD2 (6 bases). CDR1 SGHVS and CDR2 FNYEAQ come from the germline V gene. V was shortened by 3 bases and J by 6 bases, with 13 bases between the two germline ends. CDR3 length equals 14 residues. The CDR3 DNA sequence: TGTGCCAGCAGCTTGTGCGGGGTAACGGATACGCAGTATTTT. It yields the protein CASSLCGVTDTQYF. Combining the CDR3 with reference TRBV7-6 and TRBJ2-3 gives the whole variable domain GAGVSQSPRYKVTKRGQDVALRCDPISGHVSLYWYRQALGQGPEFLTYFNYEAQQDKSGLPNDRFSAERPEGSISTLTIQRTEQRDSAMYRCASSLCGVTDTQYFGPGTRLTVL.

At least ten counts were recorded for this clonotype. The gene calls are TRBV20-1 and TRBJ1-4; TRBD1 agrees at 12 bases. V shed 0 bases, J shed 11 bases, and the junction held 4 bases outside the gene matches. The length of the CDR3 is 14 residues. Germline V gene data show CDR1 as DFQATT and CDR2 as SNEGSKA (reference sequence). CDR3 sequence: CSAREGTGGGKLFF. The CDR3 coding sequence is TGCAGTGCTAGAGAAGGGACAGGGGGCGGGAAACTGTTTTTT.

V and J are TRBV9 and TRBJ2-3, with 9 bases lining up with TRBD2. With 3 bases clipped from V and 3 bases from J, the junction kept 14 bases outside the gene matches. The CDR3 sequence is 18 residues long. Germline CDR1 reads SGDLS; CDR2 reads YYNGEE. Here the CDR3 DNA reads TGTGCCAGCAGCGGAACCTCGCGGGGGGGCCGGGAGACAGATACGCAGTATTTT. Amino acids: CASSGTSRGGRETDTQYF.

This clonotype was detected only once. The rearrangement uses TRBV2 and TRBJ2-5; D assignment may be TRBD1 or TRBD2 (5 bases each). V was pared by 4 bases and J by 11 bases, with 23 bases between. Germline values: CDR1 SNHLY, CDR2 FYNNEI. The CDR3 sequence is 15 residues long. This CDR3 is CASSVRGAAGAKQYF. CDR3 bases: TGTGCCAGCAGTGTCCGGGGAGCAGCCGGGGCCAAGCAGTACTTC.

A word on this clonotype: Its ends do not fully match the called genes, so a read error is possible. The chain has TRBV7-9 and TRBJ2-5; a weak D match, TRBD1 (6 bases). The CDR3 has 14 amino acids. Germline loops: CDR1 SEHNR, CDR2 FQNEAQ (reference sequence). The CDR3 DNA reads TGCGCCAGCAGCCCCTCGGGCAGGGGTGAGACCAAGTACTTC. Protein sequence: CASSPSGRGETKYF.

The chain is built from TRBV5-6 and TRBJ2-2, with TRBD1 as a possible D gene (6 bases). Germline-derived CDR1 and CDR2 are SGHDT and YYEEEE. V lost 2 bases and J 8 bases, leaving 13 bases between the germline ends. This CDR3 region has 14 residues. CDR3 nucleotides: TGTGCCAGCAGCTTCGGACAGCCGGGGGGGGAGCTGTTTTTT. Translating gives CASSFGQPGGELFF.

The chain is built from TRBV15 and TRBJ2-1; the match to TRBD2 covers 9 bases. Trimming took 5 bases from V and 2 from J; bases not matched to a gene: 4. The CDR3 length is 15 residues. CDR1 and CDR2 (germline): LNHNV, YYDKDF (reference sequence). The CDR3 DNA is TGTGCCACCAGCCTTGCGGGGGGGACCTACAATGAGCAGTTCTTC. Encoded protein: CATSLAGGTYNEQFF. The full variable domain, rest sourced from reference TRBV15 and TRBJ2-1, is DAMVIQNPRYQVTQFGKPVTLSCSQTLNHNVMYWYQQKSSQAPKLLFHYYDKDFNNEADTPDNFQSRRPNTSFCFLDIRSPGLGDTAMYLCATSLAGGTYNEQFFGPGTRLTVL.

This clonotype was found a few times. Sequence at one end of the junction differs from germline and may be a read error. CDR3 DNA: TGCGCCAGCATGACTAGCGGGGCGAACGAGCTGTACTTC. Its translation is CASMTSGANELYF. This chain uses TRBV5-1 with TRBJ2-7; 11 bases agree with TRBD2. There are 13 residues in the CDR3. Germline CDR1 and CDR2: SGHRS and YFSETQ.

For this clonotype: The junction departs from germline at one end; a sequencing error may be responsible. This chain's CDR3 is CASSLIDSQVTQYF. In DNA, the CDR3 is TGCGCCAGCAGCTTGATTGACAGCCAAGTGACCCAGTACTTC. The chain couples TRBV5-1 to TRBJ2-5; perhaps TRBD1 as D (5 bases). The length of the CDR3 is 14 residues. Germline CDR1 reads SGHRS; CDR2 reads YFSETQ. The full variable domain, with the rest looked up from reference TRBV5-1 and TRBJ2-5, is KAGVTQTPRYLIKTRGQQVTLSCSPISGHRSVSWYQQTPGQGLQFLFEYFSETQRNKGNFPGRFSGRQFSNSRSEMNVSTLELGDSALYLCASSLIDSQVTQYFGPGTRLLVL.

The chain is built from TRBV20-1 and TRBJ1-1; 9 bases map to TRBD1. J was trimmed by 11 bases and V by 7 bases; bases with no gene match: 11. The CDR3 length is 12 residues. Germline assignment: CDR1 DFQATT and CDR2 SNEGSKA (reference sequence). The CDR3 spells CSVSGQGLEAFF. For the CDR3, the DNA is TGCAGTGTGAGCGGACAGGGGCTGGAGGCTTTCTTT.

This clonotype was detected ten times or more. The chain employs TRBV3-1 and TRBJ2-1; a weak D match, TRBD2 (6 bases). This CDR3 is 15 amino acids long. The V end was cut by 1 base, the J end by 6 bases, with 13 bases between. CDR1 is LGHDT, CDR2 YNNKEL, per germline (reference sequence). CDR3 region: CASSQGRGWGNEQFF. The CDR3 DNA is TGTGCCAGCAGCCAAGGTCGGGGGTGGGGCAATGAGCAGTTCTTC.

The chain is built from TRBV13 and TRBJ1-3; D gene ambiguous. Germline lookup yields CDR1 PRHDT and CDR2 FYEKMQ (reference sequence). Trimming removed 3 bases from V and 8 bases from J, with 5 bases in between. The CDR3 extends over 11 amino acids. This CDR3 is CASSFSDTIYF. The CDR3 coding sequence is TGTGCCAGCAGCTTCAGTGACACCATATATTTT.

There are many counts of this clonotype. The rearrangement joins TRBV5-1 to TRBJ2-1, with TRBD2 matching 9 bases. This CDR3 has 14 amino acids. Germline values: CDR1 SGHRS, CDR2 YFSETQ. V shed 4 bases and J 8 bases; nucleotides not matched to a gene: 7. The CDR3 spells CASSQGTSQYEQFF. CDR3 nucleotides: TGCGCCAGCAGCCAGGGGACTAGCCAGTATGAGCAGTTCTTC. The full variable domain, with the rest looked up from reference TRBV5-1 and TRBJ2-1, is KAGVTQTPRYLIKTRGQQVTLSCSPISGHRSVSWYQQTPGQGLQFLFEYFSETQRNKGNFPGRFSGRQFSNSRSEMNVSTLELGDSALYLCASSQGTSQYEQFFGPGTRLTVL.